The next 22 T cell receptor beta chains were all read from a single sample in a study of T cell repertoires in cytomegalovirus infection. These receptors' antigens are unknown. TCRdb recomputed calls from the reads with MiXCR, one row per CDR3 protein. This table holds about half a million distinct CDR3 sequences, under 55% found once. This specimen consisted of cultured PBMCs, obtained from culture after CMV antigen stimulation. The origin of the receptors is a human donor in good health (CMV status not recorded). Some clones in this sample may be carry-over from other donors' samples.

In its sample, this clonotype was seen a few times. The CDR3 here is CASIMNTEAFF. The CDR3 nucleotides read TGTGCCAGTATCATGAACACTGAAGCTTTCTTT. The gene calls are TRBV6-1 and TRBJ1-1, with D unresolved. Trimming took 9 bases from V and 0 from J, leaving 5 bases between them. CDR1 and CDR2 (germline): MNHNS, SASEGT. The CDR3 length is 11 residues.

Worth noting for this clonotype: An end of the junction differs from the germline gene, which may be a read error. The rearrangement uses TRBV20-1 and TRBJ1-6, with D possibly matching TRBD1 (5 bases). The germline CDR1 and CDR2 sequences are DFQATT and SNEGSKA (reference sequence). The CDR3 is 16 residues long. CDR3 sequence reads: CSARDLQEGMHSHLHF. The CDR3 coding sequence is TGCAGTGCTAGAGATCTCCAGGAGGGGATGCATTCACACCTCCACTTT.

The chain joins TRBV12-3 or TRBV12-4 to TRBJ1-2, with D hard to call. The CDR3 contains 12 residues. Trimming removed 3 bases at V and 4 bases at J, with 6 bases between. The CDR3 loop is CASSFFGYGYTF. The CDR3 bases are TGTGCCAGCAGTTTTTTTGGCTATGGCTACACCTTC.

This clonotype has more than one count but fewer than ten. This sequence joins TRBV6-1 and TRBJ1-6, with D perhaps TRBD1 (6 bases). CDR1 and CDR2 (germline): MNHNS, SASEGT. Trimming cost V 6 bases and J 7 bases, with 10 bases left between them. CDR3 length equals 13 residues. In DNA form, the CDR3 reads TGTGCCAGCAGAGGGGGACCCAATTCACCCCTCCACTTT. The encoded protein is CASRGGPNSPLHF.

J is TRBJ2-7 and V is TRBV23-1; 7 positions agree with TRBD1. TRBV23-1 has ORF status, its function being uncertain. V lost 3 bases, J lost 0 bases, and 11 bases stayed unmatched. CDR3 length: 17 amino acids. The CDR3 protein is CASSHPPLGQSSYEQYF. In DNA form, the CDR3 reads TGCGCCAGCAGTCACCCCCCTTTGGGACAGAGCTCCTACGAGCAGTACTTC.

The CDR3 protein is CASSDGGVGEKLFF. DNA for the CDR3: TGTGCCAGCAGTGATGGCGGGGTTGGGGAAAAACTGTTTTTT. The chain recombines TRBV2 with TRBJ1-4; D unclear. V was cut by 3 bases and J by 8 bases, with 13 bases left in between. Germline CDR1 and CDR2: SNHLY and FYNNEI. The CDR3 sequence is 14 residues long.

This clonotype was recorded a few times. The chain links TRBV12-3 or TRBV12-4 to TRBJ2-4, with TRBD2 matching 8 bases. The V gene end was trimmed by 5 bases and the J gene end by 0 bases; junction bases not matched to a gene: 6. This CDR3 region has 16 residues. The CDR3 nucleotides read TGTGCCAGCAGTCCAGCGGGGGACTTAGCCAAAAACATTCAGTACTTC. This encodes CASSPAGDLAKNIQYF.

CDR3 bases: TGTGCCAGCAGCCTAAACCCCTACAAGAGCTCCTACGAGCAGTACTTC. This translates into CASSLNPYKSSYEQYF. This chain joins TRBV28 and TRBJ2-7; no reliable D call. This CDR3 has 16 residues. With 6 bases removed from V and 0 bases from J, the gap between germline ends came to 18 bases. Germline V CDR1 and CDR2: MDHEN, SYDVKM.

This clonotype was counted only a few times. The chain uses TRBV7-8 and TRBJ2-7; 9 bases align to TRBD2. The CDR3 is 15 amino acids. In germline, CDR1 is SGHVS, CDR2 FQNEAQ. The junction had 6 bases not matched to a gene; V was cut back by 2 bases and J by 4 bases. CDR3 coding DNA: TGTGCCAGCAGCTTAACGGGACTAGCCTCTTACGAGCAGTACTTC. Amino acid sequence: CASSLTGLASYEQYF.

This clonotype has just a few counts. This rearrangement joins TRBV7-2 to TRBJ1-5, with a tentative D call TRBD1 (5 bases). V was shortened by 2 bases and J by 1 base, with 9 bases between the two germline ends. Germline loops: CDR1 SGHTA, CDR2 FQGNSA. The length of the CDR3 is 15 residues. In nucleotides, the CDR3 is TGTGCCAGCAGCTTAACCCCAGGGAGCAATCAGCCCCAGCATTTT. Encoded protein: CASSLTPGSNQPQHF.

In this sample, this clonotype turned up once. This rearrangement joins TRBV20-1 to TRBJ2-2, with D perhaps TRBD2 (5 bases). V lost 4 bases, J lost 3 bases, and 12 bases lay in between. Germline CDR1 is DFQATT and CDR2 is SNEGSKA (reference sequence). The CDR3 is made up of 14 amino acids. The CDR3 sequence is CSATSPRDTGELFF. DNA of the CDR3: TGCAGTGCTACATCCCCGAGGGACACCGGGGAGCTGTTTTTT.

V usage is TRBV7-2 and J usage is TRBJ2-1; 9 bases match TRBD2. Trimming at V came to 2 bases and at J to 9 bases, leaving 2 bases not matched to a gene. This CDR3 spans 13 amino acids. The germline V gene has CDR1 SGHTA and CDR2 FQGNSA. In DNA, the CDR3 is TGTGCCAGCAGCTTACTAGCGGGGTTTGAGCAGTTCTTC. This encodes CASSLLAGFEQFF. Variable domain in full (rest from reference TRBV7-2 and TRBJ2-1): GAGVSQSPSNKVTEKGKDVELRCDPISGHTALYWYRQSLGQGLEFLIYFQGNSAPDKSGLPSDRFSAERTGGSVSTLTIQRTQQEDSAVYLCASSLLAGFEQFFGPGTRLTVL.

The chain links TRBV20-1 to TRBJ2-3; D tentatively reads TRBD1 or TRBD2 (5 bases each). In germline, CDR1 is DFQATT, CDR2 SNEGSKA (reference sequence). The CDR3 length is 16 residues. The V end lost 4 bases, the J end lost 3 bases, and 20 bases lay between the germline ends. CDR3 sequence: CSATREKGPSTDTQYF. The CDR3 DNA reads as TGCAGTGCTACCCGGGAAAAGGGACCCTCGACAGATACGCAGTATTTT.

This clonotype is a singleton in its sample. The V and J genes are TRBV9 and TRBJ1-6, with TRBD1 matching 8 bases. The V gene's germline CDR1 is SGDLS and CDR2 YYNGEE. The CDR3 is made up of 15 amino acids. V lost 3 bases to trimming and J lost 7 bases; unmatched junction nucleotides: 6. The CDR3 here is CASSGTGQGNSPLHF. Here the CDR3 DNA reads TGTGCCAGCAGCGGGACCGGACAGGGAAATTCACCCCTCCACTTT.

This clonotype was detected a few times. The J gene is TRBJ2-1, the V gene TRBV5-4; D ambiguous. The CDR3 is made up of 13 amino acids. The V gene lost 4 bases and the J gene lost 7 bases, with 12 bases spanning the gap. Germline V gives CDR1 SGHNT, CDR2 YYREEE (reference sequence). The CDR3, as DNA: TGTGCCAGCAGCATCGTGGGCTTAAATGAGCAGTTCTTC. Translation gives CASSIVGLNEQFF.

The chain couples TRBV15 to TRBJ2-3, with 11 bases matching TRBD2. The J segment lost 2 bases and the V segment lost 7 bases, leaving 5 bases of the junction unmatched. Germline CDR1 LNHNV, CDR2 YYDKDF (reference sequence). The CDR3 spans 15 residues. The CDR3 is CATTTGLADTDTQYF. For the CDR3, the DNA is TGTGCCACCACCACGGGACTAGCGGACACAGATACGCAGTATTTT. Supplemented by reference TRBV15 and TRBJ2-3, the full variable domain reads DAMVIQNPRYQVTQFGKPVTLSCSQTLNHNVMYWYQQKSSQAPKLLFHYYDKDFNNEADTPDNFQSRRPNTSFCFLDIRSPGLGDTAMYLCATTTGLADTDTQYFGPGTRLTVL.

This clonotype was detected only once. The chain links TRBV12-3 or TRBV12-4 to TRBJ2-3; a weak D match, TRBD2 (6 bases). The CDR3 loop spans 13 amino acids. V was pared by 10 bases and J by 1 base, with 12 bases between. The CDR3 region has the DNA TGTGCCATCACGGGGGACGGCACAGATACGCAGTATTTT. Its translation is CAITGDGTDTQYF.

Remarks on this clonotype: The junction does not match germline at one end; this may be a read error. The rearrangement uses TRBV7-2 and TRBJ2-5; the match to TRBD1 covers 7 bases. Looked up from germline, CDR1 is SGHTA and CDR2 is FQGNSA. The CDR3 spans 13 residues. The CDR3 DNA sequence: TGTGCCGGCAGCCTACACAGGGGAGAGACCCAGTACTTC. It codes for CAGSLHRGETQYF. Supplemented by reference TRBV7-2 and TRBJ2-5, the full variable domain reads GAGVSQSPSNKVTEKGKDVELRCDPISGHTALYWYRQSLGQGLEFLIYFQGNSAPDKSGLPSDRFSAERTGGSVSTLTIQRTQQEDSAVYLCAGSLHRGETQYFGPGTRLLVL.

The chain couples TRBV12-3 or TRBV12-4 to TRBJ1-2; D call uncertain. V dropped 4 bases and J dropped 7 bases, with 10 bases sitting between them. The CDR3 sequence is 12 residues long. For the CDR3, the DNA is TGTGCCAGCAGTTCCGATGTGGGTGGCTACACCTTC. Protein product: CASSSDVGGYTF.

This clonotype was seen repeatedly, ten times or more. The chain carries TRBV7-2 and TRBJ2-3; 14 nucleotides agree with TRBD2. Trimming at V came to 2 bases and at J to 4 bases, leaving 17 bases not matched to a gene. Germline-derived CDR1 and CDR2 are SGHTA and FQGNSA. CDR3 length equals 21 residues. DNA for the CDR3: TGTGCCAGCAGCTTACCAGTAACCGCAAGACTAGCGGGGGGGCCACCAGATACGCAGTATTTT. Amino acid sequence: CASSLPVTARLAGGPPDTQYF.

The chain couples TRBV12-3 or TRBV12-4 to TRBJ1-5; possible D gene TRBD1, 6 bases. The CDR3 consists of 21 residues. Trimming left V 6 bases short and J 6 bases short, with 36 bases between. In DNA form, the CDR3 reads TGTGCCAGCAGCCCCGGACAGAACAATCAGCCCCAGCATGAAGTAGGTCAGCCCCAGCATTTT. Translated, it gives CASSPGQNNQPQHEVGQPQHF.

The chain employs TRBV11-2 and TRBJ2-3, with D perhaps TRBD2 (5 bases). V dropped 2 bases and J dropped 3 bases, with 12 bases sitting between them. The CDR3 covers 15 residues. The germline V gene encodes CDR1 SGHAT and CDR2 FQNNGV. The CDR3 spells CASSLPAAPTDTQYF. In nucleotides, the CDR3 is TGTGCCAGCAGCTTACCAGCGGCACCTACAGATACGCAGTATTTT.